One and the same sample provided the 22 T cell receptor beta chains below, sequenced in a study of glioma-infiltrating T cells after dendritic cell vaccination listed by TCRdb under 2016. Receptors were amplified or captured by the immunoSEQ multiplex PCR assay. This immuneACCESS table, as held by TCRdb, lists in-frame sequences with V and J called but not all clones. Of the missing ones, under half trace to an unresolved V gene in checked studies; the others have no known cause. The sample profile shows fewer than 75,000 clones; under 90% of them were found once. The top ten hold roughly 10% of the sample. What this sample's time point label stands for: after dendritic cell vaccination, including at tumor progression/relapse. This specimen consisted of blood, obtained after dendritic cell vaccination. The receptor set was obtained from a human donor with glioblastoma.

The rearrangement links TRBV9 to TRBJ2-1; 7 bases match TRBD1. The junction had 12 bases not matched to a gene; V was cut back by 3 bases and J by 0 bases. From germline, CDR1 is SGDLS and CDR2 YYNGEE. The CDR3 consists of 18 residues. Here the CDR3 reads CASSASRPDRSSYNEQFF. DNA for the CDR3: TGTGCCAGCAGCGCCTCCCGCCCGGACAGGAGCTCCTACAATGAGCAGTTCTTC.

This clone was counted only a few times. Since a far larger clone is one base different, this is likely a read error. The J gene is TRBJ2-2, the V gene TRBV9, with D possibly being TRBD1 (6 bases). Germline loops: CDR1 SGDLS, CDR2 YYNGEE. The CDR3 extends over 16 amino acids. This chain's CDR3 is CASGVGEGVRTGELFF. The CDR3 DNA reads as TGTGCCAGCGGCGTAGGTGAGGGGGTAAGAACCGGGGAGCTGTTTTTT. Full variable domain (outside the CDR3, taken from reference TRBV9 and TRBJ2-2): DSGVTQTPKHLITATGQRVTLRCSPRSGDLSVYWYQQSLDQGLQFLIQYYNGEERAKGNILERFSAQQFPDLHSELNLSSLELGDSALYFCASGVGEGVRTGELFFGEGSRLTVL.

J is TRBJ1-2 and V is TRBV4-3, with D perhaps TRBD1 (5 bases). V lost 3 bases and J 6 bases, leaving 11 bases between the germline ends. The CDR3 loop spans 13 amino acids. Per germline, CDR1 LGHNA and CDR2 YSLEER. In nucleotides, the CDR3 is TGCGCCAGCAGCCATGCAGGGAGGGATGGCTACACCTTC. It codes for CASSHAGRDGYTF.

The chain combines TRBV30 with TRBJ2-5, with D hard to call. The CDR3 has 13 residues. V gave up 3 bases and J gave up 5 bases, with 13 bases separating them. Germline V CDR1 and CDR2: GTSNPN, SVGIG (reference sequence). The CDR3 sequence: CAWSSRFAETQYF. DNA for the CDR3: TGTGCCTGGAGCTCCCGTTTCGCGGAGACCCAGTACTTC.

The V and J genes are TRBV6-5 and TRBJ1-2; D is perhaps TRBD1 (6 bases). The ends were cut back, 5 bases at V and 10 bases at J, with 14 bases in the middle. Per germline, CDR1 MNHEY and CDR2 SVGAGI. This CDR3 comprises 12 residues. The DNA of the CDR3 is TGTGCCAGCAGTGCCCCACAGGGCACCTACACCTTC. It is translated as CASSAPQGTYTF.

This chain uses TRBV6-1 with TRBJ1-1; 7 positions match TRBD1. Losses at the gene ends were 4 bases for V and 0 bases for J; bases not matched to a gene: 2. The CDR3 contains 14 residues. CDR1 MNHNS and CDR2 SASEGT come from the germline V gene. CDR3 sequence: CASSGQGVNTEAFF. Written as DNA, the CDR3 is TGTGCCAGCAGTGGACAGGGAGTGAACACTGAAGCTTTCTTT.

V usage is TRBV11-2 and J usage is TRBJ1-2; 9 bases line up with TRBD1. Germline CDR1 is SGHAT and CDR2 is FQNNGV. CDR3 size: 17 residues. Germline trimming cut 5 bases from V and 4 bases from J; bases unmatched to any gene: 14. CDR3 sequence (DNA): TGTGCCAGCAGCCTGGGACAGGGAGGAGTGGGCCTCTATGGCTACACCTTC. This gives the protein CASSLGQGGVGLYGYTF.

This chain joins TRBV9 and TRBJ2-3, with unresolved D. Trimming stripped 2 bases from V and 1 base from J, with 11 bases between. The germline CDR1 and CDR2 sequences are SGDLS and YYNGEE. The CDR3 has 15 amino acids. CDR3 residues: CASSVSPTGTDTQYF. CDR3 coding DNA: TGTGCCAGCAGCGTCTCCCCGACTGGCACAGATACGCAGTATTTT.

The gene calls are TRBV14 and TRBJ2-2; 7 positions agree with TRBD1. Germline V lookup: CDR1 SGHDN, CDR2 FVKESK. V was clipped by 5 bases and J by 7 bases; unmatched bases: 4. The CDR3 sequence is 13 residues long. CDR3 DNA: TGTGCCAGCAGCAACAGGGGTGTCGGGGAGCTGTTTTTT. It translates to CASSNRGVGELFF.

The chain uses TRBV5-1 and TRBJ1-1; 12 nucleotides match TRBD1. With V trimmed by 0 bases and J by 4 bases, 4 bases remained unmatched. The germline CDR1 and CDR2 sequences are SGHRS and YFSETQ. The CDR3 is 16 residues long. This CDR3 reads CASSLVGTGGGTEAFF. CDR3 nucleotide sequence: TGCGCCAGCAGCTTGGTCGGGACAGGGGGCGGCACTGAAGCTTTCTTT.

J is TRBJ2-7 and V is TRBV12-5; D call uncertain. Trimming took 0 bases from V and 3 from J, leaving 12 bases between them. This CDR3 has 15 residues. Germline lookup yields CDR1 LGHNT and CDR2 FRNRAP. CDR3 in amino acids: CASGLVLSRDYEQYF. The CDR3 region has the DNA TGTGCTAGTGGTTTGGTACTAAGCCGAGACTACGAGCAGTACTTC.

V and J are TRBV29-1 and TRBJ1-2; D is possibly TRBD1 (6 bases). Germline CDR1 SQVTM, CDR2 ANQGSEA. Trimming took off 5 bases at V and 7 bases at J, with 8 bases between the two ends. The CDR3 is 10 amino acids. The CDR3 is CSVQQGGYTF. CDR3 sequence (DNA): TGCAGCGTTCAACAGGGTGGCTACACCTTC.

This clone was observed a few times. V gene TRBV5-4 combines with J gene TRBJ1-1, with a tentative D call TRBD1 (5 bases). The CDR3 runs to 11 residues. Trimming pared 7 bases from V and 7 bases from J, leaving 11 bases between. Germline V gene data show CDR1 as SGHNT and CDR2 as YYREEE (reference sequence). CDR3 amino acids: CASGGGVEAFF. The CDR3 DNA reads TGTGCCAGCGGTGGGGGGGTTGAAGCTTTCTTT.

This clone rates as medium-sized (0.01 to 0.1%). This rearrangement joins TRBV4-3 to TRBJ1-1; 7 nucleotides line up with TRBD1. The CDR3 is made up of 18 amino acids. The V and J ends lost 0 bases and 4 bases, in that order; junction bases with no gene match: 14. Germline V gene lookup returns CDR1 LGHNA and CDR2 YSLEER. The CDR3 reads CASSQEWTGSWVSTEAFF. The CDR3 nucleotides are TGCGCCAGCAGCCAAGAATGGACAGGATCTTGGGTGAGCACTGAAGCTTTCTTT.

The chain links TRBV4-3 to TRBJ2-5, with TRBD1 as a possible D gene (6 bases). The CDR3 totals 16 residues. The ends were cut back, 0 bases at V and 5 bases at J, with 16 bases in the middle. Germline lookup yields CDR1 LGHNA and CDR2 YSLEER. This chain's CDR3 is CASSQDFLQGHETQYF. The DNA of the CDR3 is TGCGCCAGCAGCCAAGATTTTCTCCAGGGACACGAGACCCAGTACTTC.

This clone was observed once. V gene TRBV4-3 combines with J gene TRBJ1-3; 11 positions match TRBD1. V trimming: 1 base; J trimming: 5 bases; junction bases outside the gene matches: 4. CDR1 is LGHNA, CDR2 YSLEER, per germline. CDR3 size: 16 residues. The CDR3 here is CASSQARTGGRNTIYF. Written as DNA, the CDR3 is TGCGCCAGCAGCCAAGCTAGGACAGGGGGCCGAAACACCATATATTTT.

The chain is built from TRBV10-3 and TRBJ2-1, with 12 bases lining up with TRBD2. After removal of 0 bases from V and 12 bases from J, the junction contained 3 bases not matched to a gene. The germline CDR1 and CDR2 sequences are ENHRY and SYGVKD. The length of the CDR3 is 14 residues. CDR3 sequence (DNA): TGTGCCATCAGTGAGTCTGCACTAGCGGGGGGGCAGTTCTTC. The encoded protein is CAISESALAGGQFF.

Written as DNA, the CDR3 is TGTGCCAGCAGTTACCCCCGCGGGGGCGGAGAGCAGTACTTC. As protein: CASSYPRGGGEQYF. The chain joins TRBV6-5 to TRBJ2-7, with D possibly TRBD2 on 7 matching bases. Germline CDR1 MNHEY, CDR2 SVGAGI. The CDR3 loop spans 14 amino acids. Trimming took 2 bases from V and 7 from J, leaving 15 bases between them.

This chain links TRBV6-1 with TRBJ2-7; D might be TRBD1 (7 bases). The V and J ends lost 1 base and 3 bases respectively, with 10 bases between them. Looked up from germline, CDR1 is MNHNS and CDR2 is SASEGT. This CDR3 has 14 residues. CDR3 protein: CASSEGQGGYEQYF. DNA of the CDR3: TGTGCCAGCAGTGAAGGACAGGGAGGCTACGAGCAGTACTTC.

V and J are TRBV11-2 and TRBJ2-7; 8 positions match TRBD1. The CDR3 spans 14 residues. CDR1 is SGHAT, CDR2 FQNNGV, per germline. Unmatched junction bases numbered 5, after V lost 4 bases and J lost 3 bases. CDR3 sequence: CASSSGTGSYEQYF. CDR3 bases: TGTGCCAGCAGCTCTGGGACAGGAAGCTACGAGCAGTACTTC.

The J gene is TRBJ2-7, the V gene TRBV5-1, with unresolved D. Germline loops: CDR1 SGHRS, CDR2 YFSETQ. With 0 bases removed from V and 2 bases from J, the gap between germline ends came to 15 bases. The CDR3 spans 16 residues. The CDR3 region has the DNA TGCGCCAGCAGCTTGGGTTTTCGCAGTTCCCCCTACGAGCAGTACTTC. Protein: CASSLGFRSSPYEQYF.

The J gene is TRBJ1-2, the V gene TRBV19; TRBD1 is a possible D gene (6 bases). V shed 7 bases and J shed 4 bases, with 13 bases lying between them. CDR3 length: 13 residues. Per the germline V gene, CDR1 is LNHDA and CDR2 is SQIVND (reference sequence). CDR3 nucleotides: TGTGCCAGTACCGGAACAGGGACCTATGGCTACACCTTC. Amino acids: CASTGTGTYGYTF.